This TCR beta chain was sequenced in a study of graft-versus-host responses after intestinal transplantation. Germline lookup yields CDR1 SGHNT and CDR2 YENEEA. There are 15 residues in the CDR3. The ends were cut back, 1 base at V and 6 bases at J, with 12 bases in the middle. Profiled with immunoSEQ multiplex PCR; TCRdb holds only in-frame clones, not every one. The sample comprises approximately 100,000 clones, more than 75% of which are singletons, and 1.4% to 1.5% rests with the top ten. The sequenced sample was PBMCs, obtained 255 days after intestinal transplant. V and J are TRBV11-3 and TRBJ2-2; a weak D match, TRBD2 (5 bases). The receptor was derived from a human patient who received an intestinal transplant, so some T cells may come from the graft donor. CDR3 DNA: TGTGCCAGCAGCTTAGGCGGGTCTAAATCCGGGGAGCTGTTTTTT. Translation gives CASSLGGSKSGELFF.